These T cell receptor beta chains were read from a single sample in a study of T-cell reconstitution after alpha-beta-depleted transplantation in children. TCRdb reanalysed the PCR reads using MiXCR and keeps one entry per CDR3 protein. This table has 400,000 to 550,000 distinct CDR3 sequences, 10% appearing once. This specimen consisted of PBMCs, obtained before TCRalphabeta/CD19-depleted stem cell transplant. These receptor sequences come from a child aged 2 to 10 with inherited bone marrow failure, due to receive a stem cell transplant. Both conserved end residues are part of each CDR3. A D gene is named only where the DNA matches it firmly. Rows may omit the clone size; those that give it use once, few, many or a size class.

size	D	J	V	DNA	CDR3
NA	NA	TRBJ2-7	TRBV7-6	TGTGCCAGCAGCCTAGGGGGACATGTCTACGAGCAGTACTTC	CASSLGGHVYEQYF
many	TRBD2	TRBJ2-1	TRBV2	TGTGCCAGCAGTGACGGGACTAGCGGGAGCCTCTACAATGAGCAGTTCTTC	CASSDGTSGSLYNEQFF
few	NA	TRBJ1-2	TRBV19	TGTGCCAGTAGTCCCTCGGGACGCAGCTATGGCTACACCTTC	CASSPSGRSYGYTF
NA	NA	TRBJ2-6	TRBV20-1	TGCAGTGCTAGATCTGGGGCCTCTGGGGCCAACGTCCTGACTTTC	CSARSGASGANVLTF
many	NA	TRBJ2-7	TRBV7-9	TGTGCCAGCAGCTTAGCCACTGGGACATGGGTCGAGCAGTACTTC	CASSLATGTWVEQYF
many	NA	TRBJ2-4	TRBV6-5	TGTGCCAGCAGTAGAGGGTCAGGTTTTCAGTACTTC	CASSRGSGFQYF
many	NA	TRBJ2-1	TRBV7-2	TGTGCCAGCAGCTTATTGGGAAGTCTGAGGAATGAGCAGTTCTTC	CASSLLGSLRNEQFF
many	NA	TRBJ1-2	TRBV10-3	TGTGCCATCAGCGAAGAACAAACAGGGTTGCGAGGCTACACCTTC	CAISEEQTGLRGYTF
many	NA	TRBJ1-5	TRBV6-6	TGTGCCAGCAGTTACTCGAATCTTCAGCCCCAGCATTTT	CASSYSNLQPQHF
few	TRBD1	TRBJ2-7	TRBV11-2	TGTGCCAGCAGCTTAGATCATTGGTGGGAGACAGGGGGCGCGTCCTACGAGCAGTACTTC	CASSLDHWWETGGASYEQYF
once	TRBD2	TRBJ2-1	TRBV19	TGTGCCAGTAGTTCGACCGGGACTAGCGTTTTAAATGAGCAGTTCTTC	CASSSTGTSVLNEQFF
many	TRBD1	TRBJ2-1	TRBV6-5	TGTGCCAGCAGTTATAGACAGGGTGGGGTGGATGAGCAGTTCTTC	CASSYRQGGVDEQFF
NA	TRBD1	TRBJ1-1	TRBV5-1	TGCGCCAGCAGCATTGCCCCCCCACAGGGGGCTGGGAGGATGAACACTGAAGCTTTCTTT	CASSIAPPQGAGRMNTEAFF
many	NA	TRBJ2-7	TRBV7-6	TGTGCCAGCAGCTTAGCGCGCCAGAGCGAGCAGTACTTC	CASSLARQSEQYF